Below are 8 T cell receptor beta chains sequenced from a single sample in a study of T cells in Graves' hyperthyroidism and ophthalmopathy. Researchers took RNA transcripts and amplified the TCR beta CDR3 regions from them. Initially, a first-round RT-PCR of the TCR CDR3 employed the HTBI primer set. TCRdb re-called the multiplex PCR reads through MiXCR, storing one row per CDR3 protein. The sample has approximately 690,000 distinct CDR3 sequences; less than 25% are singletons. Input material: blood. The source of these receptors is a man younger than 45 with Graves' ophthalmopathy.

The chain joins TRBV4-1 to TRBJ2-7, with a possible D match to TRBD2 (7 bases). The CDR3 extends over 15 amino acids. The V gene's germline CDR1 is MGHRA and CDR2 YSYEKL. V dropped 1 base and J dropped 4 bases, with 14 bases sitting between them. CDR3 sequence: CASSQGGGAPYEQYF. The CDR3 region has the DNA TGCGCCAGCAGCCAAGGGGGGGGGGCGCCGTACGAGCAGTACTTC.

This clonotype appeared many times. V and J are TRBV20-1 and TRBJ2-7; D is perhaps TRBD1 (6 bases). Trimming removed 0 bases at V and 4 bases at J, with 13 bases between. Germline V gene sequence: CDR1 DFQATT, CDR2 SNEGSKA (reference sequence). CDR3 length: 14 residues. This chain's CDR3 is CSAREGGVVYEQYF. DNA for the CDR3: TGCAGTGCTAGAGAAGGGGGAGTGGTTTACGAGCAGTACTTC.

This chain uses TRBV7-9 with TRBJ1-2, with 8 bases lining up with TRBD1. This CDR3 contains 14 residues. The ends lost 5 bases at V and 6 bases at J; junction bases unmatched: 8. Germline CDR1 is SEHNR and CDR2 is FQNEAQ (reference sequence). CDR3 residues: CASSQGASRDGYTF. CDR3 DNA: TGTGCCAGCAGCCAGGGGGCCTCTAGAGATGGCTACACCTTC.

This clonotype has ten or more counts. The chain combines TRBV30 with TRBJ2-7; D might be TRBD1 (5 bases). V lost 0 bases and J 2 bases, leaving 11 bases between the germline ends. The germline V gene has CDR1 GTSNPN and CDR2 SVGIG (reference sequence). The CDR3 totals 14 residues. The CDR3 region is CAWSVQSGTYEQYF. For the CDR3, the DNA is TGTGCCTGGAGTGTACAATCAGGGACCTACGAGCAGTACTTC.

The chain has TRBV6-1 and TRBJ2-5; no reliable D call. The CDR3 is 15 residues long. The V and J ends lost 5 bases and 4 bases respectively, with 17 bases between them. Germline CDR1 reads MNHNS; CDR2 reads SASEGT. CDR3 bases: TGTGCCAGCAGTCCCCGACTCGACATCTTAGAGACCCAGTACTTC. This translates into CASSPRLDILETQYF.

This clonotype was seen ten or more times. This chain uses TRBV12-3 or TRBV12-4 with TRBJ1-6; weak D call: TRBD1 (6 bases). The CDR3 sequence is 14 residues long. V lost 7 bases to trimming and J lost 7 bases, with 14 bases between them. DNA of the CDR3: TGTGCCAGCAACCTGGGACATATGAATTCACCCCTCCACTTT. Translation gives CASNLGHMNSPLHF.

This clonotype was counted a few times. The rearrangement links TRBV27 to TRBJ2-2, with TRBD2 matching 8 bases. The CDR3 consists of 18 residues. Trimming cost V 0 bases and J 1 base; bases outside gene matches: 7. Germline V gene lookup returns CDR1 MNHEY and CDR2 SMNVEV (reference sequence). CDR3 loop: CASSLSPPLAENTGELFF. As DNA, the CDR3 is TGTGCCAGCAGTTTATCCCCCCCACTAGCGGAGAACACCGGGGAGCTGTTTTTT.

Comments on this clonotype: A much larger clone lies a single base off, so this may be a read error. This chain connects TRBV20-1 to TRBJ2-7; a weak D match, TRBD1 (6 bases). CDR1 DFQATT and CDR2 SNEGSKA come from the germline V gene (reference sequence). Trimming removed 4 bases at V and 3 bases at J, with 16 bases between. The CDR3 consists of 14 residues. CDR3 sequence (DNA): TGCAGTGCTAAAGATTCGGGACATATCTACGAGCAGTACTTC. Translation gives CSAKDSGHIYEQYF.